Following are 14 T cell receptor beta chains from one sample sequenced in a study of blood T cell repertoires in COVID-19. Generated by immunoSEQ multiplex PCR, the TCRdb table keeps only in-frame clones and is missing some. The sample carries 120,000 to 150,000 clones, 84% recorded once. Sequenced input: PBMCs or T cells enriched from blood (not recorded which). The receptors derive from a man aged 35-49 years with acute COVID-19.

The V gene is TRBV2, the J gene TRBJ2-2; 7 positions agree with TRBD2. V dropped 4 bases and J dropped 5; count of bases not matched to a gene: 13. The CDR3 loop spans 17 amino acids. Looked up from germline, CDR1 is SNHLY and CDR2 is FYNNEI. CDR3 sequence (DNA): TGTGCCAGCAGTGGCCCCTGGGCTAGCGGAGCAACCGGGGAGCTGTTTTTT. It encodes CASSGPWASGATGELFF.

The chain recombines TRBV9 with TRBJ2-2; 16 positions match TRBD2. The germline gives CDR1 SGDLS, CDR2 YYNGEE. The CDR3 consists of 19 residues. The V and J ends lost 3 bases and 6 bases, in that order; junction bases with no gene match: 11. The CDR3 protein is CASSAQPGLAGGPAGELFF. The DNA for the CDR3 is TGTGCCAGCAGCGCACAGCCGGGACTAGCGGGAGGGCCAGCCGGGGAGCTGTTTTTT.

A few counts support this clone. V and J are TRBV9 and TRBJ2-7, with 9 bases aligning to TRBD1. Germline V gene sequence: CDR1 SGDLS, CDR2 YYNGEE. This CDR3 has 16 amino acids. V trimming: 3 bases; J trimming: 2 bases; junction bases outside the gene matches: 9. The CDR3 spells CASSERQGGVPYEQYF. CDR3 DNA sequence: TGTGCCAGCAGCGAACGACAGGGGGGGGTCCCCTACGAGCAGTACTTC.

This rearrangement joins TRBV5-1 to TRBJ2-7; D is unclear. This CDR3 spans 13 amino acids. The V end was cut by 9 bases, the J end by 0 bases, with 13 bases between. Germline V lookup: CDR1 SGHRS, CDR2 YFSETQ. CDR3 region: CANLPGSSYEQYF. The DNA of the CDR3 is TGCGCCAACTTGCCGGGTAGCTCCTACGAGCAGTACTTC.

The V gene is TRBV3-1 (or the pseudogene TRBV3-2), the J gene TRBJ1-2; 7 nucleotides align to TRBD1. V lost 0 bases and J lost 8; bases outside the gene matches: 6. Looked up from germline, CDR1 is LGHDT and CDR2 is YNNKEL (reference sequence). The CDR3 extends over 14 amino acids. The CDR3 region has the DNA TGTGCCAGCAGCCAAGAGGACAGGACTGGGGGCTACACCTTC. It codes for CASSQEDRTGGYTF.

The V and J genes are TRBV19 and TRBJ2-7; 8 nucleotides align to TRBD2. Germline loops: CDR1 LNHDA, CDR2 SQIVND (reference sequence). The CDR3 contains 15 residues. V was clipped by 4 bases and J by 0 bases; unmatched bases: 5. The CDR3 loop reads CASSTSGGSSYEQYF. CDR3 sequence (DNA): TGTGCCAGTAGTACGTCGGGGGGGAGCTCCTACGAGCAGTACTTC.

This clone showed up just a few times. The rearrangement joins TRBV4-1 to TRBJ1-6; the D is unclear. CDR1 MGHRA and CDR2 YSYEKL come from the germline V gene. This CDR3 is built from 12 residues. The V end was cut by 3 bases, the J end by 13 bases, with 10 bases between. CDR3 sequence (DNA): TGCGCCAGCAGCCAGGGCCTTCACCCCCTCCACTTT. Translation: CASSQGLHPLHF.

The chain employs TRBV19 and TRBJ2-7, with no clear D. The length of the CDR3 is 12 residues. Germline CDR1 is LNHDA and CDR2 is SQIVND (reference sequence). V was cut by 1 base and J by 5 bases, with 6 bases left in between. The CDR3 nucleotides read TGTGCCAGTAGTATAGGGGCCAACGAGCAGTACTTC. Protein sequence: CASSIGANEQYF.

This chain links TRBV28 with TRBJ1-5; D uncertain. The germline V gene encodes CDR1 MDHEN and CDR2 SYDVKM. V shed 4 bases and J shed 3 bases, with 10 bases lying between them. The CDR3 is made up of 14 amino acids. CDR3 region: CASSSGEFNQPQHF. The CDR3 nucleotides are TGTGCCAGCAGTTCCGGGGAATTCAATCAGCCCCAGCATTTT.

The chain recombines TRBV6-5 with TRBJ2-5; D is undetermined. Germline lookup yields CDR1 MNHEY and CDR2 SVGAGI. The CDR3 totals 15 residues. V lost 3 bases and J 2 bases, leaving 13 bases between the germline ends. The CDR3, as DNA: TGTGCCAGCAGTTATACCCGAGGCCTACAAGAGACCCAGTACTTC. Residues: CASSYTRGLQETQYF.

V gene TRBV12-3 or TRBV12-4 combines with J gene TRBJ2-1; 10 bases map to TRBD2. The CDR3 has 13 residues. V dropped 4 bases and J dropped 8; count of bases not matched to a gene: 2. The CDR3 loop reads CASSWLAGDEQFF. DNA for the CDR3: TGTGCCAGCAGTTGGCTAGCGGGAGATGAGCAGTTCTTC.

This clone was detected once. This sequence joins TRBV13 and TRBJ1-3; a possible D gene is TRBD1 (5 bases). From germline, CDR1 is PRHDT and CDR2 FYEKMQ (reference sequence). Trimming removed 3 bases at V and 7 bases at J, with 13 bases between. The CDR3 contains 14 residues. The CDR3 DNA follows: TGTGCCAGCAGCTTTTTCGGGGGAGGGAACACCATATATTTT. Its translation is CASSFFGGGNTIYF.

V usage is TRBV30 and J usage is TRBJ1-5, with 12 bases matching TRBD1. This CDR3 contains 18 residues. V shed 2 bases and J 5 bases; nucleotides not matched to a gene: 13. The germline gives CDR1 GTSNPN, CDR2 SVGIG (reference sequence). DNA of the CDR3: TGTGCCTGGAGTCGACTTGCGGGACAGGGGGCGAGGGATCAGCCCCAGCATTTT. Its protein product is CAWSRLAGQGARDQPQHF. Supplemented by reference TRBV30 and TRBJ1-5, the full variable domain reads SQTIHQWPATLVQPVGSPLSLECTVEGTSNPNLYWYRQAAGRGLQLLFYSVGIGQISSEVPQNLSASRPQDRQFILSSKKLLLSDSGFYLCAWSRLAGQGARDQPQHFGDGTRLSIL.

The chain is built from TRBV18 and TRBJ1-2; TRBD1 matches 7 bases. The germline CDR1 and CDR2 sequences are KGHSH and LQKENI. The CDR3 runs 15 residues. The V segment lost 4 bases and the J segment 2 bases; nucleotides outside the gene matches: 7. The CDR3 coding sequence is TGTGCCAGCTCACTACAACAGGGGACCAACTATGGCTACACCTTC. Translated: CASSLQQGTNYGYTF.